The 24 T cell receptor beta chains in this list originate from one sample, sequenced in a study of shared clonotypes between healthy human individuals. Profiling relied on immunoSEQ multiplex PCR, and the TCRdb table lists in-frame clones only, not all of them. The profile shows millions of clones, approximately 94% of them singletons. Selected positively for CCR7 and CD45RO-negative, naive CD8 cells excluded terminally differentiated effector memory CD45RA+ cells. The sequenced sample was naive CD8+ T cells sorted from blood. The receptor set was obtained from a man younger than 35 in good health.

A word on this clone: Additional DNA sequences in this sample encode the identical CDR3. This sequence joins TRBV9 and TRBJ2-1; TRBD2 aligns across 13 bases. The germline CDR1 and CDR2 sequences are SGDLS and YYNGEE. The CDR3 is 15 residues long. Trimming removed 4 bases from V and 6 bases from J; junction bases left unmatched: 4. CDR3 loop: CASSPGLAGLNEQFF. CDR3 coding DNA: TGTGCCAGCAGCCCGGGACTAGCGGGACTCAATGAGCAGTTCTTC.

The chain joins TRBV12-5 to TRBJ2-1; tentative D call: TRBD2 (6 bases). With 5 bases removed from V and 6 bases from J, the gap between germline ends came to 20 bases. The CDR3 totals 16 residues. CDR1 LGHNT and CDR2 FRNRAP come from the germline V gene. The CDR3 loop is CASGPTLAELLNEQFF. For the CDR3, the DNA is TGTGCTAGTGGTCCAACCTTAGCGGAACTACTCAATGAGCAGTTCTTC.

The chain is built from TRBV6-1 and TRBJ2-1; TRBD2 matches at 8 bases. Per germline, CDR1 MNHNS and CDR2 SASEGT. J gave up 5 bases and V 6 bases, and 9 bases lay outside the gene matches. The CDR3 has 15 residues. The CDR3 reads CASRAASGGNNEQFF. The CDR3 DNA is TGTGCCAGCAGGGCCGCGAGCGGGGGAAACAATGAGCAGTTCTTC.

The gene calls are TRBV11-2 and TRBJ2-1; D unresolved. Between the trimmed V and J ends, which lost 5 bases and 0 bases, there was a span of 11 bases. Germline V gene lookup returns CDR1 SGHAT and CDR2 FQNNGV. The CDR3 spans 15 residues. The DNA for the CDR3 is TGTGCCAGCAGCATCTCGTCTAGCTCCTACAATGAGCAGTTCTTC. This encodes CASSISSSSYNEQFF. Complete variable domain (other parts from reference TRBV11-2 and TRBJ2-1): EAGVAQSPRYKIIEKRQSVAFWCNPISGHATLYWYQQILGQGPKLLIQFQNNGVVDDSQLPKDRFSAERLKGVDSTLKIQPAKLEDSAVYLCASSISSSSYNEQFFGPGTRLTVL.

The chain combines TRBV27 with TRBJ2-7, with TRBD2 matching 13 bases. Per the germline V gene, CDR1 is MNHEY and CDR2 is SMNVEV (reference sequence). There are 15 residues in the CDR3. V shed 3 bases and J 3 bases; nucleotides not matched to a gene: 2. The CDR3: CASSFGTSGDYEQYF. DNA of the CDR3: TGTGCCAGCAGTTTCGGGACTAGCGGGGACTACGAGCAGTACTTC.

The chain joins TRBV7-9 to TRBJ1-2; D not resolved. Germline lookup yields CDR1 SEHNR and CDR2 FQNEAQ (reference sequence). The CDR3 extends over 16 amino acids. V was shortened by 1 base and J by 2 bases, with 14 bases between the two germline ends. This chain's CDR3 is CASSLGFGHSNYGYTF. CDR3 nucleotide sequence: TGTGCCAGCAGCTTAGGATTCGGGCATTCAAACTATGGCTACACCTTC.

The gene calls are TRBV12-5 and TRBJ2-3, with unresolved D. This CDR3 is 15 amino acids long. The germline V gene has CDR1 LGHNT and CDR2 FRNRAP. V gave up 1 base and J gave up 2 bases, with 10 bases separating them. CDR3 amino acids: CASGLGFSSTDTQYF. As DNA, the CDR3 is TGTGCTAGTGGTTTGGGGTTCAGCTCCACAGATACGCAGTATTTT.

The genes are TRBV15 and TRBJ2-7, with TRBD2 matching over 12 bases. The CDR3 is made up of 16 amino acids. Per the germline V gene, CDR1 is LNHNV and CDR2 is YYDKDF (reference sequence). With 1 base clipped from V and 4 bases from J, the junction kept 5 bases outside the gene matches. The CDR3 protein is CATSRGLGLAGYEQYF. For the CDR3, the DNA is TGTGCCACCAGCAGAGGCCTGGGACTAGCGGGTTACGAGCAGTACTTC.

The V and J genes are TRBV5-6 and TRBJ2-2; D is possibly TRBD1 (5 bases). CDR1 and CDR2 (germline): SGHDT, YYEEEE. The CDR3 runs 16 residues. V gave up 0 bases and J gave up 4 bases, with 13 bases separating them. This CDR3 reads CASSLGSGWGTGELFF. CDR3 DNA sequence: TGTGCCAGCAGCTTGGGGTCAGGGTGGGGCACCGGGGAGCTGTTTTTT.

As concerns this clone: The same CDR3 also results from other DNA sequences found in this sample. V is TRBV9 and J is TRBJ1-6; TRBD1 might be the D (6 bases). From germline, CDR1 is SGDLS and CDR2 YYNGEE. The V and J ends lost 0 bases and 8 bases respectively, with 9 bases between them. CDR3 length: 14 residues. CDR3 nucleotides: TGTGCCAGCAGCGTAGAGGGGGTATATTCACCCCTCCACTTT. Protein sequence: CASSVEGVYSPLHF.

This chain connects TRBV5-8 to TRBJ2-7; 9 nucleotides align to TRBD1. CDR1 SGHTS and CDR2 YDEGEE come from the germline V gene. The CDR3 totals 17 residues. Trimming at V came to 4 bases and at J to 1 base, leaving 12 bases not matched to a gene. CDR3 residues: CASSRQGVLVISYEQYF. CDR3 coding DNA: TGTGCCAGCAGCCGACAGGGGGTTCTCGTGATATCCTACGAGCAGTACTTC.

The chain recombines TRBV11-2 with TRBJ2-7, with D possibly matching TRBD1 (5 bases). Germline V gives CDR1 SGHAT, CDR2 FQNNGV. The CDR3 is 15 residues long. V was clipped by 3 bases and J by 3 bases, with 15 bases between them. Here the CDR3 reads CASSFDRDPYYEQYF. CDR3 DNA: TGTGCCAGCAGCTTCGACAGAGATCCTTACTACGAGCAGTACTTC.

Remarks on this clone: Within the sample, other DNA sequences also encode this same CDR3. V and J are TRBV7-2 and TRBJ1-1; unclear D gene. Germline assignment: CDR1 SGHTA and CDR2 FQGNSA. The CDR3 contains 11 residues. V was clipped by 3 bases and J by 11 bases, with 10 bases between them. The CDR3 DNA reads as TGTGCCAGCAGCTTGGGCTCCGAGGCTTTCTTT. Its translation: CASSLGSEAFF.

The V gene is TRBV27, the J gene TRBJ2-7; D may be TRBD2 (6 bases). The germline CDR1 and CDR2 sequences are MNHEY and SMNVEV (reference sequence). The V and J ends lost 8 bases and 2 bases respectively, with 10 bases between them. The CDR3 runs to 12 residues. The CDR3 region has the DNA TGTGCCAGCTGGGACTCTCCCTACGAGCAGTACTTC. Residues: CASWDSPYEQYF.

To note about this clone: Distinct nucleotide sequences in the sample also encode this CDR3. V usage is TRBV11-2 and J usage is TRBJ2-7; D is uncertain. The CDR3 covers 13 residues. V was trimmed by 5 bases and J by 0 bases, leaving 8 bases between them. Germline V CDR1 and CDR2: SGHAT, FQNNGV. The CDR3 sequence: CASSLGISYEQYF. Here the CDR3 DNA reads TGTGCCAGCAGCCTAGGGATCTCCTACGAGCAGTACTTC.

The chain employs TRBV9 and TRBJ1-2, with unresolved D. The germline V gene has CDR1 SGDLS and CDR2 YYNGEE. V was clipped by 0 bases and J by 7 bases, with 19 bases between them. The CDR3 contains 16 residues. CDR3 amino acids: CASSVGAGSVLSGYTF. CDR3 nucleotide sequence: TGTGCCAGCAGCGTAGGGGCGGGGTCCGTCTTGTCTGGCTACACCTTC.

The V call is TRBV14, the J call TRBJ1-6; D ambiguous. Germline assignment: CDR1 SGHDN and CDR2 FVKESK. V was cut by 3 bases and J by 7 bases, with 7 bases left in between. The CDR3 runs 13 residues. This chain's CDR3 is CASSHTGNSPLHF. CDR3 nucleotides: TGTGCCAGCAGCCATACGGGGAATTCACCCCTCCACTTT.

This chain links TRBV27 with TRBJ2-7; the D gene is possibly TRBD2 (5 bases). Germline V CDR1 and CDR2: MNHEY, SMNVEV (reference sequence). The CDR3 has 17 residues. The V gene lost 5 bases and the J gene lost 0 bases, with 20 bases spanning the gap. CDR3 sequence reads: CASSRLAPSGSSYEQYF. The CDR3, as DNA: TGTGCCAGCAGTCGATTAGCCCCCTCGGGGAGCTCCTACGAGCAGTACTTC.

This chain joins TRBV6-4 and TRBJ2-1; 9 bases are shared with TRBD2. Germline V gives CDR1 MRHNA, CDR2 SNTAGT. The V gene end was trimmed by 6 bases and the J gene end by 7 bases; junction bases not matched to a gene: 16. This CDR3 spans 17 amino acids. In DNA form, the CDR3 reads TGTGCCAGCAGCAGACCAAGCGGGAGGTCCGATACGAATGAGCAGTTCTTC. Protein product: CASSRPSGRSDTNEQFF.

This chain uses TRBV6-6 with TRBJ2-7; D possibly uses TRBD1 or TRBD2 (5 bases each). This CDR3 has 14 amino acids. The germline V and J ends were trimmed by 5 bases and 7 bases, with 18 bases remaining between them. CDR1 is MNHNY and CDR2 is SVGAGI in the germline V gene (reference sequence). CDR3 loop: CASSPRDRGEEQYF. The CDR3, as DNA: TGTGCCAGCAGTCCCCGGGACCGAGGTGAGGAGCAGTACTTC.

The chain couples TRBV6-6 to TRBJ1-1, with a weak D call TRBD1 (6 bases). The V gene's germline CDR1 is MNHNY and CDR2 SVGAGI (reference sequence). V was shortened by 2 bases and J by 10 bases, with 20 bases between the two germline ends. This CDR3 has 15 residues. CDR3 sequence (DNA): TGTGCCAGCAGTTACGCAGAGGGGGGCGAGACGGGAGCTTTCTTT. It yields the protein CASSYAEGGETGAFF.

V usage is TRBV11-3 and J usage is TRBJ2-2; 10 nucleotides match TRBD2. Germline V lookup: CDR1 SGHNT, CDR2 YENEEA. The CDR3 covers 17 residues. With 4 bases clipped from V and 0 bases from J, the junction kept 5 bases outside the gene matches. DNA for the CDR3: TGTGCCAGCAGCTCGCGACTAGCGGGTGCGAACACCGGGGAGCTGTTTTTT. Its protein product is CASSSRLAGANTGELFF.

The chain uses TRBV9 and TRBJ2-3; D ambiguous. Trimming removed 5 bases at V and 5 bases at J, with 9 bases between. Germline CDR1 reads SGDLS; CDR2 reads YYNGEE. The CDR3 is 12 residues long. The CDR3 sequence: CASRSGEDTQYF. CDR3 bases: TGTGCCAGCAGGTCAGGAGAAGATACGCAGTATTTT.

V gene TRBV29-1 combines with J gene TRBJ2-7; 8 bases are a match to TRBD1. The germline CDR1 and CDR2 sequences are SQVTM and ANQGSEA. This CDR3 is built from 10 residues. With V trimmed by 7 bases and J by 9 bases, 5 bases remained unmatched. CDR3 DNA: TGCAGCGCCCAGGGGGCGCGGCAGTACTTC. This gives the protein CSAQGARQYF.